This paragraph covers one T cell receptor beta chain sequence. The specificity of this receptor is unknown. Base qualities are not provided; no much larger clone lies one nucleotide away. In the germline V gene, CDR1 corresponds to MGHRA and CDR2 to YSYEKL. V gives up 2 bases and J gives up 0 bases, and the segment between their germline ends measures 11 bases. The CDR3 holds 16 amino acids from the cysteine to the phenylalanine. The retained sequence is limited to the CDR3, 48 bases, with the frame set at the first base. This sample was included in a study of blood T cell repertoires in COVID-19 (dated by TCRdb to between 2020 and 2021). The study in broad terms: Samples from collaborators originated in the United States, Italy and Spain and spanned both the acute and convalescent phases of COVID-19. The dataset comprised deeply sampled blood TCRbeta repertoires from subjects exposed to, actively infected with, or recovered from COVID-19. The repertoires were released in a freely available public database intended as a resource for research on the immune response to SARS-CoV-2. The samples were drawn from the first 160 participants of the ongoing ImmuneRACE study and from 1,254 subjects provided by 6 global collaborators. HLA class I and class II types, where available, came from metadata supplied by the sample provider rather than from assay-based typing. The material from the prospective study consisted of cDNA or gDNA derived from T cells, B-cell-depleted T cells, or PBMCs. Sample metadata almost always included a de-identified subject ID, COVID-19 status, age in years and sex.

In the prospective study, participants were about 18 to 95 years old, resided in 24 geographic areas of the United States, and were enrolled through a virtual design. Cohort assignment in the prospective study relied on participant-reported clinical history from a screening survey and a study questionnaire. Mobile phlebotomists in the prospective study collected whole blood, serum and a nasopharyngeal or oropharyngeal swab from every participant. Participants in the prospective study had the option to provide additional blood draws and questionnaires over an approximately 2-month period. Prospective study blood samples were shipped either frozen or at room temperature before DNA extraction. Overall study outcomes, separate from this receptor: The amount of clinical and demographic metadata varied by source and participant and was provided uncurated.

The immunoSEQ Assay, a bias-controlled multiplex PCR, was used to amplify TCRbeta CDR3 regions from genomic DNA. The authors processed their data as follows. The number of nucleated cells in each sample was estimated by amplification of reference gene primers within the assay. To quantify the absolute abundance of each unique TCRbeta CDR3 rearrangement, sequence reads were collapsed and filtered. For each sample, productive Simpson clonality was calculated as the square root of Simpson's diversity index across productive rearrangements. TCRdb retrieved this table from immuneACCESS and kept in-frame rearrangements only. Not all clones are present; in checked studies, unresolved V genes account for under half, and no reason is known for the remainder. For V, J and clone size, that table is used; D and trimming come from the DNA. The sample yields a few hundred thousand clones; approximately 86% were counted once. 3.8% of the sample rests with the top ten.

The V and J genes are TRBV4-1 and TRBJ2-1, with no reliable assignment of the D segment. Sequenced: PBMCs or T cells enriched from blood (not recorded which). The TCR comes from a woman aged 35 to 49 with acute COVID-19. DNA sequence: TGCGCCAGCAGCCAAAGCGACGGTAGCTCCTACAATGAGCAGTTCTTC. This translates into CASSQSDGSSYNEQFF.